The rows below give T cell receptor beta chains drawn from one sample of a study of T cell responses to AZD1222 COVID-19 vaccine. Using immunoSEQ multiplex PCR, the repertoire was profiled, and TCRdb retains in-frame clones only, with some absent. The sample lists about 150,000 clones, 92% occurring once. Sequenced material: peripheral blood, taken 28 days after the second AZD1222 dose. The receptors come from an adult who received the AZD1222 COVID-19 vaccine. CDR3s include the opening cysteine and the closing phenylalanine or tryptophan. A D gene is named only where the DNA matches it firmly. Not all rows give a size; the values are once, few, many and, for expanded clones, a class.

d_call j_call clone_size v_call cdr3_aa cdr3_nt
- TRBJ1-6 - TRBV11-2 CASSLGGGSPLHF TGTGCCAGCAGCTTGGGGGGGGGATCACCCCTCCACTTT
- TRBJ2-3 - TRBV6-5 CASSYSRREPDTQYF TGTGCCAGCAGTTACTCGCGTAGGGAACCAGATACGCAGTATTTT
TRBD2 TRBJ2-5 - TRBV5-1 CASSLGGLAGGETQYF TGCGCCAGCAGCTTAGGCGGACTAGCGGGGGGGGAGACCCAGTACTTC
TRBD2 TRBJ2-5 - TRBV5-1 CASSPGGLAGQTQYF TGCGCCAGCAGCCCGGGGGGACTAGCGGGCCAGACCCAGTACTTC
- TRBJ1-2 - TRBV5-1 CASSLAPRSGGNYGYTF TGCGCCAGCAGCTTGGCCCCCAGATCCGGGGGTAACTATGGCTACACCTTC
- TRBJ1-4 once TRBV5-5 CASTGDLNEKLFF TGTGCCAGCACAGGGGACCTTAATGAAAAACTGTTTTTT
- TRBJ1-3 - TRBV2 CASSDWDTIYF TGTGCCAGCAGTGATTGGGACACCATATATTTT
TRBD2 TRBJ2-2 - TRBV4-3 CASKHGTSGGELFF TGCGCCAGCAAGCACGGGACTAGCGGCGGGGAGCTGTTTTTT
TRBD2 TRBJ2-3 - TRBV7-9 CASSPKGGSTDTQYF TGTGCCAGCAGCCCGAAGGGAGGGAGCACAGATACGCAGTATTTT
- TRBJ2-6 - TRBV9 CASNGGLSSGANVLTF TGTGCCAGCAACGGGGGGCTATCCTCTGGGGCCAACGTCCTGACTTTC
- TRBJ2-3 - TRBV5-1 CASSPRGAVSTDTQYF TGCGCCAGCAGCCCCCGGGGGGCGGTCAGCACAGATACGCAGTATTTT